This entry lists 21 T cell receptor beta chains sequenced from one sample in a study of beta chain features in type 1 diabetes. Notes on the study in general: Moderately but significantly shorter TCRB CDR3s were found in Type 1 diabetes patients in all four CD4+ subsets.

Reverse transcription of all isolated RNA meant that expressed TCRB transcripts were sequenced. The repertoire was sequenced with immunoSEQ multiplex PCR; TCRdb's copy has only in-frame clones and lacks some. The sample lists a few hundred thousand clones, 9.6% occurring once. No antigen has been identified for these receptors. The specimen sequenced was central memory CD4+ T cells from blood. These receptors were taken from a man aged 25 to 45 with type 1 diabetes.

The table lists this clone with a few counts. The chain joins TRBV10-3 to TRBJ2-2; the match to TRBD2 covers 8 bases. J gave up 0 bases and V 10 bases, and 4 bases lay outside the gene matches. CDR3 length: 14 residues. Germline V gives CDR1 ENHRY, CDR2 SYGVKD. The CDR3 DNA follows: TGTGCCAGCCGGGGGGGTTCGAACACCGGGGAGCTGTTTTTT. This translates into CASRGGSNTGELFF.

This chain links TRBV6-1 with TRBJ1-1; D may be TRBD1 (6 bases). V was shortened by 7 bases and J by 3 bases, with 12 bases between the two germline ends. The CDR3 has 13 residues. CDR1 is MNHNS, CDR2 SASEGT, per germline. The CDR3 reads CASTLNRDTEAFF. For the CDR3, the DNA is TGTGCCAGCACCCTAAACAGGGACACTGAAGCTTTCTTT.

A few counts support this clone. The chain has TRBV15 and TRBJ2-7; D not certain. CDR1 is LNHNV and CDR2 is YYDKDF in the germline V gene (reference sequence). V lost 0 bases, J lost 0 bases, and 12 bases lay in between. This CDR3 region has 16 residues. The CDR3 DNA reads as TGTGCCACCAGCAGAGATCTCTTGCGAAGCTCCTACGAGCAGTACTTC. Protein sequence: CATSRDLLRSSYEQYF.

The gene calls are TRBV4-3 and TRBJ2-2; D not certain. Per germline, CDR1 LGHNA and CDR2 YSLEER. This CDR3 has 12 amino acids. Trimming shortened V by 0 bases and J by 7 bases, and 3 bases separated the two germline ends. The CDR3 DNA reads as TGCGCCAGCAGCCAAGAAGGCGGGGAGCTGTTTTTT. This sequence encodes CASSQEGGELFF.

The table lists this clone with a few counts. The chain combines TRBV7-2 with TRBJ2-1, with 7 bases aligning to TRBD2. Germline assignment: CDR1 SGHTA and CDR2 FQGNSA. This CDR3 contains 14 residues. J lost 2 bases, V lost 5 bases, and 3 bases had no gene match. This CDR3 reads CASSPGLAYNEQFF. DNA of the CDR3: TGTGCCAGCAGCCCTGGACTAGCCTACAATGAGCAGTTCTTC.

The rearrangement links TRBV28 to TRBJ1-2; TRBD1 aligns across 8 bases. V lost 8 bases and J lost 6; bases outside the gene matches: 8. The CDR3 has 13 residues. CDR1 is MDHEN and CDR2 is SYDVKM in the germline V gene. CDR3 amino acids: CASGRDRFDGYTF. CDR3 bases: TGTGCCAGCGGTAGGGACAGGTTCGATGGCTACACCTTC.

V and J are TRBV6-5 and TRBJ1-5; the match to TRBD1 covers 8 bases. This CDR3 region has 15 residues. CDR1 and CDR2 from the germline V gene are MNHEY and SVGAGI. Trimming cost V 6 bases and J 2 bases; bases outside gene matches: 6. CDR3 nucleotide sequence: TGTGCCAGCAGCCGGACAGGGTTAGGCAATCAGCCCCAGCATTTT. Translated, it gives CASSRTGLGNQPQHF.

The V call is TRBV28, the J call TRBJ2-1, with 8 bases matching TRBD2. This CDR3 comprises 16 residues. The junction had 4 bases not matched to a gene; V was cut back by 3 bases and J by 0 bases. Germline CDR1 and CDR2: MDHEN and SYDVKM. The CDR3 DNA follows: TGTGCCAGCAGTTTGCTAGCGGGCCTCTCCTACAATGAGCAGTTCTTC. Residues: CASSLLAGLSYNEQFF.

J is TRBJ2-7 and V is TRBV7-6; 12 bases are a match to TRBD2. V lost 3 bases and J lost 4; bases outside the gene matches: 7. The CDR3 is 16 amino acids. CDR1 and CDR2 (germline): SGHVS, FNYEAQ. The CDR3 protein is CASSLTSGRKAYEQYF. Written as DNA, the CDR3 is TGTGCCAGCAGCTTGACTAGCGGGAGAAAAGCTTACGAGCAGTACTTC. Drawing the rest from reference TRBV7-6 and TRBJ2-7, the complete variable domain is GAGVSQSPRYKVTKRGQDVALRCDPISGHVSLYWYRQALGQGPEFLTYFNYEAQQDKSGLPNDRFSAERPEGSISTLTIQRTEQRDSAMYRCASSLTSGRKAYEQYFGPGTRLTVT.

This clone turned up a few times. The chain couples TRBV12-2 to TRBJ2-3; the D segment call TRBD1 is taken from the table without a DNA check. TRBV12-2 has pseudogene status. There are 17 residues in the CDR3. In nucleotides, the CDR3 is TGTGCAAGTCGCTTATTGGCCTTCCGGGACAGGGAAGATACGCAGTATTTT. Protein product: CASRLLAFRDREDTQYF.

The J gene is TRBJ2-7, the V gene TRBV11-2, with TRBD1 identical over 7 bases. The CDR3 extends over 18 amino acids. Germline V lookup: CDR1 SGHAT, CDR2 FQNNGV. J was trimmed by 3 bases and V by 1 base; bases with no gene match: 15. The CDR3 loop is CASSLVVTGSSTNYEQYF. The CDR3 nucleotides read TGTGCCAGCAGCTTAGTTGTGACAGGGTCTTCAACAAACTACGAGCAGTACTTC.

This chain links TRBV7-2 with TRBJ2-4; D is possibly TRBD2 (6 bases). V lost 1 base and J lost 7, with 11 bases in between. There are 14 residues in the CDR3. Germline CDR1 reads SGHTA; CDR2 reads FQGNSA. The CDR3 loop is CASSLVSGRNIQYF. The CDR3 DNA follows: TGTGCCAGCAGCTTAGTGTCAGGGAGGAACATTCAGTACTTC.

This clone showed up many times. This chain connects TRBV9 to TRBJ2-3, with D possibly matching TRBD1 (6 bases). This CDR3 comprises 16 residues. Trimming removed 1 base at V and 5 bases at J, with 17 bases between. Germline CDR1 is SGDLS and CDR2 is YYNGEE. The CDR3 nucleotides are TGTGCCAGCAGCGTAACCGGACAGCTGGGTTTAGATACGCAGTATTTT. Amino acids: CASSVTGQLGLDTQYF.

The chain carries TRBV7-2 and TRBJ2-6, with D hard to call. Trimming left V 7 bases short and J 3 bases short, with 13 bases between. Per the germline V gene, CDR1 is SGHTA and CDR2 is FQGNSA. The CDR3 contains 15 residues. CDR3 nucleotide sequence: TGTGCCAGCACCCTCGGTAGTCTTGGGGCCAACGTCCTGACTTTC. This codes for CASTLGSLGANVLTF.

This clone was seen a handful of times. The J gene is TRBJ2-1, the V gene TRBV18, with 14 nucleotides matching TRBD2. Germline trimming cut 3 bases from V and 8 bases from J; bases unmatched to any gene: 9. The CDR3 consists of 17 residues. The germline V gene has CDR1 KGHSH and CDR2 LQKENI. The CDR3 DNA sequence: TGTGCCAGCTCACCTCCGGCCGGGACTAGCGGGAGCTATGAGCAGTTCTTC. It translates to CASSPPAGTSGSYEQFF.

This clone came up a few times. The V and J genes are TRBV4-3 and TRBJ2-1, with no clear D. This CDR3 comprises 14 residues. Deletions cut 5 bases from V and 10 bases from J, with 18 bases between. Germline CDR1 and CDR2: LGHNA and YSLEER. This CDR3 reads CASSSEPNSMEQFF. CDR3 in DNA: TGCGCCAGCAGCTCAGAACCTAATTCCATGGAGCAGTTCTTC.

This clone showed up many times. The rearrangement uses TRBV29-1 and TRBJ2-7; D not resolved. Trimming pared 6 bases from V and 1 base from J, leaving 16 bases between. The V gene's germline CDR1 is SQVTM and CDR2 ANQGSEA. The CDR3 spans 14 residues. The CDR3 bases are TGCAGCGTCCGGTCCCAGGTCAGTTCCTACGAGCAGTACTTC. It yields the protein CSVRSQVSSYEQYF.

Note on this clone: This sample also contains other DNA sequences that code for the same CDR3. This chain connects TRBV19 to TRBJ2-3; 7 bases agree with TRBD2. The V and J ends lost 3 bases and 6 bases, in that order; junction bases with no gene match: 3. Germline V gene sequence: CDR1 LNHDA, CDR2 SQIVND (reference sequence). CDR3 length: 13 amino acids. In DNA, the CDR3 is TGTGCCAGTAGTATTGCGGGAGCGGATACGCAGTATTTT. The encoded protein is CASSIAGADTQYF. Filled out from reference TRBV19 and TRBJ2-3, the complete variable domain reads DGGITQSPKYLFRKEGQNVTLSCEQNLNHDAMYWYRQDPGQGLRLIYYSQIVNDFQKGDIAEGYSVSREKKESFPLTVTSAQKNPTAFYLCASSIAGADTQYFGPGTRLTVL.

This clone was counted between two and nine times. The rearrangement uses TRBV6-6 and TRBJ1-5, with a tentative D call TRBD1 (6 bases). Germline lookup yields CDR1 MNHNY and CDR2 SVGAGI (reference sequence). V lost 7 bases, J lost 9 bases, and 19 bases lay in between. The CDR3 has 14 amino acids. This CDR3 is CASILNRAERPQHF. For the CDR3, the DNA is TGTGCCAGCATCCTGAACAGGGCCGAGCGGCCCCAGCATTTT.

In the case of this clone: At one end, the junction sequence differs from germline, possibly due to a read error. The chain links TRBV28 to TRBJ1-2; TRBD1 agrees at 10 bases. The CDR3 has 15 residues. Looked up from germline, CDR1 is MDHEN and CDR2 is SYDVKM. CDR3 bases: TGTGCCAGCAGTACATCGGGACAGGGGAACTACGGCTACACCTTC. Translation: CASSTSGQGNYGYTF.

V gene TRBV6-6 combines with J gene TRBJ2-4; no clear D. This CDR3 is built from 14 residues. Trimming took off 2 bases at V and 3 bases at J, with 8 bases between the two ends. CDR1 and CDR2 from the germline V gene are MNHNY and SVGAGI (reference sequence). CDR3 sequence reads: CASSYGENKNIQYF. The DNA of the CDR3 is TGTGCCAGCAGTTACGGGGAAAACAAAAACATTCAGTACTTC.